The T cell receptor (beta chain) described here comes from a study of OX40 agonist ivuxolimab in advanced cancers. Study-level background: Subjects had a mean age of 60 years, with a range of roughly 23 to 79; less than 90% were male. Prior anti-PD-1, anti-PD-L1 or anti-CTLA-4 therapy was allowed; 30% to 40% had some.

V gave up 0 bases and J gave up 7 bases, with 18 bases separating them. This CDR3 contains 16 residues. Germline V gives CDR1 SQVTM, CDR2 ANQGSEA. TCRdb's table, derived via immunoSEQ multiplex PCR, lists solely in-frame clones and lacks some. The data contain around 26,000 clones, roughly 85% of them singletons. The timepoints at which blood was sampled were baseline, cycle 4 day 1, and cycle 7 day 1. The receptor comes from an adult with an advanced solid tumor such as melanoma, head and neck, liver or kidney cancer. V gene TRBV29-1 combines with J gene TRBJ1-4; weak D call: TRBD1 (6 bases). Specimen: CD4+ or CD8+ T cells sorted from blood, collected in a trial of the OX40 agonist ivuxolimab. The CDR3 nucleotides are TGCAGCGTTGAAGATCGGTGGGGGCGGAGTCCTGAAAAACTGTTTTTT. Translated: CSVEDRWGRSPEKLFF. The full variable domain, rest sourced from reference TRBV29-1 and TRBJ1-4, is SAVISQKPSRDICQRGTSLTIQCQVDSQVTMMFWYRQQPGQSLTLIATANQGSEATYESGFVIDKFPISRPNLTFSTLTVSNMSPEDSSIYLCSVEDRWGRSPEKLFFGSGTQLSVL.